This T cell receptor (beta chain) is from a study of liver allograft versus peripheral blood T cells. The wider study: Recipients' peripheral blood T cell receptor repertoires were compared with those in transplanted livers. Broader study findings: There were reportedly differences between T cell receptor repertoires inside liver allografts and those in peripheral blood.

TCRdb re-derived calls from the reads in MiXCR, one entry per CDR3 protein. The table records about 7,800 distinct CDR3 sequences, around a sixth of them present only once. Remarks on this clonotype: The antigen is not known.

Germline V gene data show CDR1 as DFQATT and CDR2 as SNEGSKA (reference sequence). The CDR3 spans 13 residues. This TCR came from a human patient who had a liver transplant. Some T cells may be provided by the graft donor. V is TRBV20-1 and J is TRBJ2-7; D could derive from TRBD1 or TRBD2 (5 bases each). The CDR3 nucleotides are TGCGGTGGGCAGGGCGGGCTTTCGGGCGAGCAGTACTTC. This gives the protein CGGQGGLSGEQYF.